These 24 T cell receptor beta chains were all obtained from the same sample, sequenced in a study of cytomegalovirus exposure and HLA in healthy donors. 13 Jbeta primers and 60 Vbeta primers were used for the PCR. Libraries were prepared by immunoSEQ multiplex PCR; TCRdb keeps only in-frame clonotypes and omits some of them. The sample records 150,000 or so clones, around 82% being singletons. Input material: PBMCs. All receptors derive from a man younger than 40 in good health and CMV-seronegative.

This clone came up once. V usage is TRBV5-1 and J usage is TRBJ2-3, with 12 bases aligning to TRBD2. CDR3 length: 16 amino acids. V lost 1 base to trimming and J lost 6 bases; unmatched junction nucleotides: 6. The germline V gene encodes CDR1 SGHRS and CDR2 YFSETQ. Here the CDR3 reads CASSLPSGGAGDTQYF. CDR3 DNA sequence: TGCGCCAGCAGCTTGCCTAGCGGGGGGGCCGGGGATACGCAGTATTTT.

This chain uses TRBV6-1 with TRBJ1-1; maybe TRBD1 (6 bases). Germline assignment: CDR1 MNHNS and CDR2 SASEGT. Trimming shortened V by 6 bases and J by 1 base, and 15 bases separated the two germline ends. This CDR3 is built from 15 residues. The CDR3 DNA reads as TGTGCCAGCAGCGGACAGAGCATGGGGAACACTGAAGCTTTCTTT. Amino acids: CASSGQSMGNTEAFF.

This chain links TRBV5-1 with TRBJ1-1; TRBD1 matches 8 bases. Trimming cost V 0 bases and J 2 bases; bases outside gene matches: 12. The germline V gene has CDR1 SGHRS and CDR2 YFSETQ. The CDR3 is 18 residues long. CDR3 DNA sequence: TGCGCCAGCAGCTTGGCCAAGTCAGGGGGCCATCATAACACTGAAGCTTTCTTT. As protein: CASSLAKSGGHHNTEAFF. Full variable domain (outside the CDR3, taken from reference TRBV5-1 and TRBJ1-1): KAGVTQTPRYLIKTRGQQVTLSCSPISGHRSVSWYQQTPGQGLQFLFEYFSETQRNKGNFPGRFSGRQFSNSRSEMNVSTLELGDSALYLCASSLAKSGGHHNTEAFFGQGTRLTVV.

V usage is TRBV11-2 and J usage is TRBJ2-1; D is unresolved. CDR1 and CDR2 (germline): SGHAT, FQNNGV. This CDR3 has 13 amino acids. Trimming shortened V by 8 bases and J by 0 bases, and 8 bases separated the two germline ends. DNA of the CDR3: TGTGCCAGCCAGGCCAGCTCCTACAATGAGCAGTTCTTC. It is translated as CASQASSYNEQFF.

Here the CDR3 DNA reads TGCGCCAGCAGCCGGGGAGAGACCCAGTACTTC. The encoded protein is CASSRGETQYF. J is TRBJ2-5 and V is TRBV5-1; D perhaps matches TRBD2 (5 bases). This CDR3 contains 11 residues. Per germline, CDR1 SGHRS and CDR2 YFSETQ. The V end lost 4 bases, the J end lost 4 bases, and 5 bases lay between the germline ends.

A single count supports this clone. The V and J genes are TRBV5-4 and TRBJ2-7; 7 nucleotides agree with TRBD1. V lost 4 bases, J lost 5 bases, and 18 bases stayed unmatched. In germline, CDR1 is SGHNT, CDR2 YYREEE (reference sequence). CDR3 length equals 17 residues. CDR3 sequence: CASSRTRPTGSGHEQYF. Written as DNA, the CDR3 is TGTGCCAGCAGCCGGACCCGACCGACAGGGTCTGGACACGAGCAGTACTTC.

The V gene is TRBV27, the J gene TRBJ2-7; D is ambiguous. V was pared by 8 bases and J by 0 bases, with 11 bases between. This CDR3 comprises 13 residues. CDR1 MNHEY and CDR2 SMNVEV come from the germline V gene (reference sequence). CDR3 sequence: CASRPSGSYEQYF. The DNA of the CDR3 is TGTGCCAGCCGACCTTCGGGCTCCTACGAGCAGTACTTC.

This clone was seen just once. The V call is TRBV6-6, the J call TRBJ2-7; D is possibly TRBD1 (5 bases). V was clipped by 4 bases and J by 7 bases, with 20 bases between them. The germline V gene has CDR1 MNHNY and CDR2 SVGAGI (reference sequence). CDR3 length: 15 amino acids. The CDR3 reads CASSSPDSHLREQYF. The DNA for the CDR3 is TGTGCCAGCAGTTCGCCCGACAGCCATCTGAGAGAGCAGTACTTC.

The J gene is TRBJ2-1, the V gene TRBV6-4, with 8 nucleotides matching TRBD1. This CDR3 comprises 14 residues. J was trimmed by 9 bases and V by 6 bases; bases with no gene match: 10. Per germline, CDR1 MRHNA and CDR2 SNTAGT. This chain's CDR3 is CASSVQGGEFEQFF. The DNA for the CDR3 is TGTGCCAGCAGCGTACAGGGGGGTGAGTTTGAGCAGTTCTTC.

This chain connects TRBV6-1 to TRBJ2-7; D call uncertain. This CDR3 has 12 residues. CDR1 and CDR2 (germline): MNHNS, SASEGT. V shed 0 bases and J shed 3 bases, with 3 bases lying between them. DNA of the CDR3: TGTGCCAGCAGTGAAGCTCGCTACGAGCAGTACTTC. Protein sequence: CASSEARYEQYF.

The chain has TRBV7-9 and TRBJ2-7; weak D call: TRBD1 (6 bases). V was shortened by 1 base and J by 6 bases, with 10 bases between the two germline ends. The germline V gene has CDR1 SEHNR and CDR2 FQNEAQ (reference sequence). This CDR3 has 13 residues. The CDR3 DNA reads TGTGCCAGCAGCTTAGATTTGGGGGCCGAGCAGTACTTC. As protein: CASSLDLGAEQYF.

This chain joins TRBV7-9 and TRBJ1-4; D perhaps matches TRBD1 (5 bases). The CDR3 runs to 16 residues. V was cut by 5 bases and J by 7 bases, with 20 bases left in between. CDR1 and CDR2 from the germline V gene are SEHNR and FQNEAQ (reference sequence). The DNA of the CDR3 is TGTGCCAGCAGCCCCTCGGGGACTATCAAGCCTGAAAAACTGTTTTTT. It translates to CASSPSGTIKPEKLFF.

The CDR3 region is CASSPGTGRGQPQHF. DNA for the CDR3: TGTGCCAGCAGCCCCGGGACAGGGCGGGGTCAGCCCCAGCATTTT. The chain couples TRBV5-8 to TRBJ1-5, with 9 nucleotides matching TRBD1. The V gene's germline CDR1 is SGHTS and CDR2 YDEGEE. With 4 bases clipped from V and 6 bases from J, the junction kept 8 bases outside the gene matches. The CDR3 is made up of 15 amino acids.

The chain has TRBV12-5 and TRBJ2-5; 7 bases map to TRBD2. Unmatched junction bases numbered 6, after V lost 5 bases and J lost 3 bases. The germline V gene has CDR1 LGHNT and CDR2 FRNRAP. This CDR3 comprises 14 residues. The DNA for the CDR3 is TGTGCTAGTGGTGGCCGTCGGGGGGAAGAGACCCAGTACTTC. Translated: CASGGRRGEETQYF. Variable domain in full (rest from reference TRBV12-5 and TRBJ2-5): DARVTQTPRHKVTEMGQEVTMRCQPILGHNTVFWYRQTMMQGLELLAYFRNRAPLDDSGMPKDRFSAEMPDATLATLKIQPSEPRDSAVYFCASGGRRGEETQYFGPGTRLLVL.

The genes are TRBV19 and TRBJ1-5; 7 bases agree with TRBD1. The J segment lost 3 bases and the V segment lost 11 bases, leaving 10 bases of the junction unmatched. Germline V gene data show CDR1 as LNHDA and CDR2 as SQIVND (reference sequence). The CDR3 consists of 14 residues. The CDR3 is CAAGGTRVNQPQHF. CDR3 bases: TGTGCCGCAGGGGGAACGAGGGTCAATCAGCCCCAGCATTTT.

The chain employs TRBV21-1 and TRBJ2-4; TRBD2 is taken as the D call from the table, unchecked against the DNA. TRBV21-1 is a documented pseudogene. The CDR3 spans 15 residues. CDR3 nucleotides: TGTGCCAGCACTACCCGAAACAGAGCGGAAAACATTCAGTACTTC. Its protein is CASTTRNRAENIQYF.

The chain links TRBV4-3 to TRBJ2-7; 7 bases match TRBD1. Germline loops: CDR1 LGHNA, CDR2 YSLEER. This CDR3 contains 15 residues. V was pared by 2 bases and J by 2 bases, with 6 bases of the junction left unmatched. This CDR3 is CASSQQTGTAYEQYF. The CDR3 nucleotides are TGCGCCAGCAGCCAACAGACAGGGACCGCCTACGAGCAGTACTTC.

CDR3 DNA: TGTGCTAGTGGTTTGGATTTAGGGGTAACGGGGGAGCTGTTTTTT. It yields the protein CASGLDLGVTGELFF. The chain links TRBV12-5 to TRBJ2-2, with D maybe TRBD1 (5 bases). This CDR3 is built from 15 residues. Trimming pared 1 base from V and 8 bases from J, leaving 14 bases between. Germline V lookup: CDR1 LGHNT, CDR2 FRNRAP.

The rearrangement links TRBV10-3 to TRBJ2-2; D is unclear. The V and J ends lost 10 bases and 1 base respectively, with 13 bases between them. The germline CDR1 and CDR2 sequences are ENHRY and SYGVKD. The CDR3 covers 14 residues. CDR3 DNA: TGTGCCACCATAGTCGAAAAGAACACCGGGGAGCTGTTTTTT. Translation gives CATIVEKNTGELFF.

The chain carries TRBV7-2 and TRBJ1-1; D gene ambiguous. Trimming stripped 5 bases from V and 4 bases from J, with 14 bases between. Per germline, CDR1 SGHTA and CDR2 FQGNSA. The CDR3 is 14 amino acids. DNA for the CDR3: TGTGCCAGCAGCCCCACGGTGGAGGGCACTGAAGCTTTCTTT. This translates into CASSPTVEGTEAFF.

The rearrangement links TRBV6-1 to TRBJ2-7; TRBD2 is a possible D gene (7 bases). Trimming took off 0 bases at V and 2 bases at J, with 8 bases between the two ends. Germline CDR1 is MNHNS and CDR2 is SASEGT. The CDR3 loop spans 14 amino acids. The CDR3, as DNA: TGTGCCAGCAGTGAAGCGGGGGGGCCCTACGAGCAGTACTTC. It specifies CASSEAGGPYEQYF.

The chain couples TRBV29-1 to TRBJ1-1, with D unclear. The CDR3 is made up of 12 amino acids. V was shortened by 4 bases and J by 2 bases, with 8 bases between the two germline ends. Germline CDR1 reads SQVTM; CDR2 reads ANQGSEA. The CDR3 sequence is CSVVFSNTEAFF. DNA of the CDR3: TGCAGCGTTGTCTTCAGTAACACTGAAGCTTTCTTT.

This clone was seen once. CDR3 sequence (DNA): TGTGCCAGCAGCTTCGACAGGGGGCTCTACAATGAGCAGTTCTTC. It translates to CASSFDRGLYNEQFF. V usage is TRBV7-2 and J usage is TRBJ2-1, with 10 positions matching TRBD1. Germline V gives CDR1 SGHTA, CDR2 FQGNSA. V shed 3 bases, J shed 3 bases, and the junction held 2 bases outside the gene matches. The CDR3 extends over 15 amino acids.

The chain employs TRBV7-3 and TRBJ2-1; 10 bases fit TRBD2. The CDR3 sequence is 15 residues long. Trimming took 2 bases from V and 4 from J; bases not matched to a gene: 2. Germline V gives CDR1 SGHTA, CDR2 FQGTGA. CDR3 DNA sequence: TGTGCCAGCAGCTTACTAGCGGGAGAATACAATGAGCAGTTCTTC. Amino acids: CASSLLAGEYNEQFF.